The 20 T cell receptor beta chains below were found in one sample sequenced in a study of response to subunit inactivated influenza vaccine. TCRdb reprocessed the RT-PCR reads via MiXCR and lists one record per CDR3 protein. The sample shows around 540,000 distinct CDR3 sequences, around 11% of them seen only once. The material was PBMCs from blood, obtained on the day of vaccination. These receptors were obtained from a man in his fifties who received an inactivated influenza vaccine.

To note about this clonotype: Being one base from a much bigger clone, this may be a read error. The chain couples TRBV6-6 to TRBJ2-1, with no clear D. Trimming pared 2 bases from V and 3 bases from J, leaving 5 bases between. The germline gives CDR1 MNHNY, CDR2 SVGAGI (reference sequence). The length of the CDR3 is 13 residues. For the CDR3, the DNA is TGTGCCAGCAGTTACACCTACTACAATGAGCAGTTCTTC. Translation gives CASSYTYYNEQFF.

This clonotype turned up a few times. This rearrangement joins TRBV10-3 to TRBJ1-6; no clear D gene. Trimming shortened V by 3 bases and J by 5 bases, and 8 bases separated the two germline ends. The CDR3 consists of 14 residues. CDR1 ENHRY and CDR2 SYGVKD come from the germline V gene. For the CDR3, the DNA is TGTGCCATCAGTGAAGGTGCCAATAATTCACCCCTCCACTTT. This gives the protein CAISEGANNSPLHF.

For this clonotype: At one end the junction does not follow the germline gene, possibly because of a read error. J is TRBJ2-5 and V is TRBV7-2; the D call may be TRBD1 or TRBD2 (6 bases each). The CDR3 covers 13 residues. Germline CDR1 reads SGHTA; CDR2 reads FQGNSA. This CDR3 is CASRLGGSETQYF. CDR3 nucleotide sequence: TGTGCCAGCAGATTAGGGGGGTCGGAGACCCAGTACTTC.

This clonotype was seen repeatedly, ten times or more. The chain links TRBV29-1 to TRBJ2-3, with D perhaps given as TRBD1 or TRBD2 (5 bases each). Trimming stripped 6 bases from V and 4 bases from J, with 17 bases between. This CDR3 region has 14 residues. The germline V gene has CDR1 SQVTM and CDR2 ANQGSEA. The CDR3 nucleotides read TGCAGCGTCGCCGGGACGTCTAACCCAGATACGCAGTATTTT. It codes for CSVAGTSNPDTQYF.

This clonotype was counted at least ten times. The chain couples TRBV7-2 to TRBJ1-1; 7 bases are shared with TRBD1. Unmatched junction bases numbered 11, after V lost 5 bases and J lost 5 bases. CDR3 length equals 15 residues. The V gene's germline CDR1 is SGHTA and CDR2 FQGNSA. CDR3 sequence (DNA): TGTGCCAGCAGCGTGCGACAGGGCCGTAGGACTGAAGCTTTCTTT. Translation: CASSVRQGRRTEAFF.

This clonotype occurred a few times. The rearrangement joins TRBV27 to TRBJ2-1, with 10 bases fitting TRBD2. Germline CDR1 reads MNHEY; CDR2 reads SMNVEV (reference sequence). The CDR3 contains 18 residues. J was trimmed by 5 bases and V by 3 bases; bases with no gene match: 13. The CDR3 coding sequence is TGTGCCAGCAGTTTGACTAGCGGGTCTTTCTCTCGGAACAATGAGCAGTTCTTC. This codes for CASSLTSGSFSRNNEQFF.

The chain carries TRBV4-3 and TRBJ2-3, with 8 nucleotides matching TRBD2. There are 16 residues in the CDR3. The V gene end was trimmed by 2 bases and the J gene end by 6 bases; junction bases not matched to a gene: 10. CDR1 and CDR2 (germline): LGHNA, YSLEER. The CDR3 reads CASSQRTSGGGDTQYF. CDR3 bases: TGCGCCAGCAGCCAAAGAACTAGCGGAGGGGGGGATACGCAGTATTTT.

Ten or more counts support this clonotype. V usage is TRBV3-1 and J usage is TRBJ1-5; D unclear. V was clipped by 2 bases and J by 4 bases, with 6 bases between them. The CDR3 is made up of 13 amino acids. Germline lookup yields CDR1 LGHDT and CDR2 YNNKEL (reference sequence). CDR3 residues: CASSQTKNQPQHF. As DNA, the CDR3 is TGTGCCAGCAGCCAAACCAAGAATCAGCCCCAGCATTTT.

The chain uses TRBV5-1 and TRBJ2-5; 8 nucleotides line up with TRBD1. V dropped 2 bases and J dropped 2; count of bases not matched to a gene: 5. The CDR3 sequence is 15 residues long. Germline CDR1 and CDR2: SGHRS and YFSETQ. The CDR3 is CASSFGQGSQETQYF. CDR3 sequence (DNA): TGCGCCAGCAGCTTTGGACAGGGCTCTCAAGAGACCCAGTACTTC.

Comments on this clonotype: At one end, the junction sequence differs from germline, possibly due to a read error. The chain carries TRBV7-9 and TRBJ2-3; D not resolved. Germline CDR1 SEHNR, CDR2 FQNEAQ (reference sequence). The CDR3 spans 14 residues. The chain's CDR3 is CSSSLDRSTDTQYF. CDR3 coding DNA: TGTTCCAGCAGCTTGGACCGTAGCACAGATACGCAGTATTTT.

The CDR3 sequence: CASSLAGERTQYF. CDR3 nucleotides: TGTGCCAGCAGCTTAGCAGGAGAGAGGACCCAGTACTTC. The chain carries TRBV7-2 and TRBJ2-5; D is unclear. CDR1 and CDR2 (germline): SGHTA, FQGNSA. The V and J ends lost 0 bases and 7 bases respectively, with 9 bases between them. The CDR3 runs to 13 residues. The whole variable domain, remainder taken from reference TRBV7-2 and TRBJ2-5, is GAGVSQSPSNKVTEKGKDVELRCDPISGHTALYWYRQSLGQGLEFLIYFQGNSAPDKSGLPSDRFSAERTGGSVSTLTIQRTQQEDSAVYLCASSLAGERTQYFGPGTRLLVL.

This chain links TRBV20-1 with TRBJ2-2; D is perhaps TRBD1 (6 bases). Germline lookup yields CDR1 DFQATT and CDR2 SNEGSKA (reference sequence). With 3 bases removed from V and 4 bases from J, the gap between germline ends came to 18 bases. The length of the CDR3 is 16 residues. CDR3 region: CSARDRRTAGTGELFF. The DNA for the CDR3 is TGCAGTGCTAGGGACAGAAGGACTGCCGGCACCGGGGAGCTGTTTTTT.

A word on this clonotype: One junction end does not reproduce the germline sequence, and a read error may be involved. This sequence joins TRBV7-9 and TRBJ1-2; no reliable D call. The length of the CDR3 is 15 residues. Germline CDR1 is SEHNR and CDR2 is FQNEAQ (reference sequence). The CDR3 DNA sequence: TGTGCCTGCAGCTTTGGCCCCAGCAGCAACTATGGCTACACCTTC. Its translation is CACSFGPSSNYGYTF.

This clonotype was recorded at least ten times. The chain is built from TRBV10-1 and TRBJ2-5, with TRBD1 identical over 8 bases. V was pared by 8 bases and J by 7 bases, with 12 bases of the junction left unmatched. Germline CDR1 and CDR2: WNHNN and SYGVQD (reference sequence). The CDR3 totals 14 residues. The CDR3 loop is CASQKDRAVGTQYF. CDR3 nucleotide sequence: TGCGCCAGCCAAAAGGACAGGGCTGTGGGGACCCAGTACTTC.

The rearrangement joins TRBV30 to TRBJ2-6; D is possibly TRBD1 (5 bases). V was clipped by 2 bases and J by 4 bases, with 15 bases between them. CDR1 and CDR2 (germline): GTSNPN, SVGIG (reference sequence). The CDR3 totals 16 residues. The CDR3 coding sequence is TGTGCCTGGAGTCCCCGACAAGGGGCGGGGGCCAACGTCCTGACTTTC. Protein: CAWSPRQGAGANVLTF.

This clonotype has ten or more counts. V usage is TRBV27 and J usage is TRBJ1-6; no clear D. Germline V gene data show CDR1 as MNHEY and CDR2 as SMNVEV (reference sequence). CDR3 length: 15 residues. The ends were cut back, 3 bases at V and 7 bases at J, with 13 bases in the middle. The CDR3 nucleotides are TGTGCCAGCAGTTTTGGGGTGAAAGGGAATTCACCCCTCCACTTT. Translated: CASSFGVKGNSPLHF.

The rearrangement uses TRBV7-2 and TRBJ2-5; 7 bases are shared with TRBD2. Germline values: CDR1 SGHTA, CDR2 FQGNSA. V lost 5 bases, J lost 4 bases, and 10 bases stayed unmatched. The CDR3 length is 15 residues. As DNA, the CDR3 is TGTGCCAGCAGCACCCCCATTGGGGGGGGAGAGACCCAGTACTTC. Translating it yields CASSTPIGGGETQYF.

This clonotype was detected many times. CDR3 amino acids: CASSLTLLSYEQYF. The CDR3 DNA is TGTGCCAGCAGTTTAACTCTCTTATCCTACGAGCAGTACTTC. The gene calls are TRBV27 and TRBJ2-7; D remains ambiguous. Trimming cost V 2 bases and J 1 base, with 9 bases left between them. The CDR3 loop spans 14 amino acids. CDR1 is MNHEY, CDR2 SMNVEV, per germline (reference sequence).

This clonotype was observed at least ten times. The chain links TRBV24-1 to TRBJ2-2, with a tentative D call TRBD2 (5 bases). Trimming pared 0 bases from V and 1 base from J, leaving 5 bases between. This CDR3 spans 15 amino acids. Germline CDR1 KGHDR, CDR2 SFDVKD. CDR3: CATSDLRGNTGELFF. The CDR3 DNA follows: TGTGCCACCAGTGATTTGCGGGGGAACACCGGGGAGCTGTTTTTT.

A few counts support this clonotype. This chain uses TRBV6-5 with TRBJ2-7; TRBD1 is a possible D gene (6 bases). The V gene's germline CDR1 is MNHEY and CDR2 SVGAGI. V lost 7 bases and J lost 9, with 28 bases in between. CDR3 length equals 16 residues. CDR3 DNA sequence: TGTGCCAGCATGACTGGAGTGGGGGCGGCCAAAGGCTTGCAGTACTTC. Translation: CASMTGVGAAKGLQYF.